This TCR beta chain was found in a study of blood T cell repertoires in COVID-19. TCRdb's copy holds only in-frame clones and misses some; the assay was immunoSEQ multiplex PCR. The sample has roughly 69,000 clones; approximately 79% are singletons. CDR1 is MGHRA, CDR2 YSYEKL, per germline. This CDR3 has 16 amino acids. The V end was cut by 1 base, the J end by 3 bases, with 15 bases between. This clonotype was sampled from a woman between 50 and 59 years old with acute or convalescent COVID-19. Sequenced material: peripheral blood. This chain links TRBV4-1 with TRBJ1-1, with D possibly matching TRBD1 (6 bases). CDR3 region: CASSQAFQGSYTEAFF. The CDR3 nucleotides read TGCGCCAGCAGCCAAGCCTTTCAGGGGTCGTACACTGAAGCTTTCTTT.